Listed here are 14 T cell receptor beta chains from one sample, sequenced in a study of blood T cell repertoires in COVID-19. Assay used: immunoSEQ multiplex PCR; TCRdb lists only in-frame clones, some missing. Altogether 200,000 to 250,000 clones are present, 86% being singletons, with the ten largest covering 3% to 3.5%. Sequencing was performed on PBMCs or T cells enriched from blood (not recorded which). These receptors originate from a woman aged 45-60 years in a cohort exposed to, infected with or recovered from COVID-19 (not recorded which).

Here the CDR3 reads CASSTTGYGYTF. Here the CDR3 DNA reads TGTGCCAGCTCGACGACGGGCTATGGCTACACCTTC. The rearrangement joins TRBV18 to TRBJ1-2, with D uncertain. Trimming pared 6 bases from V and 4 bases from J, leaving 9 bases between. This CDR3 has 12 residues. From germline, CDR1 is KGHSH and CDR2 LQKENI.

The J gene is TRBJ2-2, the V gene TRBV24-1, with D possibly matching TRBD1 (5 bases). From germline, CDR1 is KGHDR and CDR2 SFDVKD. This CDR3 has 16 residues. Trimming shortened V by 10 bases and J by 3 bases, and 20 bases separated the two germline ends. CDR3 in amino acids: CATRRIFIGDTGELFF. In DNA, the CDR3 is TGTGCCACAAGACGGATTTTTATAGGGGACACCGGGGAGCTGTTTTTT.

The chain couples TRBV27 to TRBJ1-2; D remains ambiguous. Per germline, CDR1 MNHEY and CDR2 SMNVEV (reference sequence). With 5 bases removed from V and 0 bases from J, the gap between germline ends came to 10 bases. The CDR3 totals 14 residues. The CDR3 reads CASSPLLTNYGYTF. CDR3 nucleotides: TGTGCCAGCAGTCCGCTGCTAACTAACTATGGCTACACCTTC.

This clone was detected only a few times. The chain is built from TRBV4-2 and TRBJ2-3; 7 bases line up with TRBD2. V trimming: 1 base; J trimming: 2 bases; junction bases outside the gene matches: 15. The germline gives CDR1 LGHNA, CDR2 YNFKEQ. The CDR3 covers 19 residues. CDR3 residues: CASSQGGLEVSFYTDTQYF. DNA of the CDR3: TGTGCCAGCAGCCAAGGCGGACTAGAAGTTTCATTTTACACAGATACGCAGTATTTT.

This chain uses TRBV6-2 or TRBV6-3 with TRBJ1-6, with 7 bases that match TRBD1. The CDR3 is made up of 17 amino acids. V trimming: 2 bases; J trimming: 1 base; junction bases outside the gene matches: 5. Germline lookup yields CDR1 MNHEY and CDR2 SVGEGT. The CDR3 nucleotides read TGTGCCAGCAGTTACGTCGACAGGGAATCCTATAATTCACCCCTCCACTTT. It is translated as CASSYVDRESYNSPLHF.

This rearrangement joins TRBV6-2 or TRBV6-3 to TRBJ1-5, with a tentative D call TRBD1 (6 bases). Trimming took off 3 bases at V and 4 bases at J, with 16 bases between the two ends. From germline, CDR1 is MNHEY and CDR2 SVGEGT. The CDR3 contains 16 residues. Here the CDR3 DNA reads TGTGCCAGCAGTTATGGTAGGGGGTTAGGAAATCAGCCCCAGCATTTT. It encodes CASSYGRGLGNQPQHF.

V usage is TRBV14 and J usage is TRBJ2-2; D is uncertain. V gave up 2 bases and J gave up 6 bases, with 7 bases separating them. Germline CDR1 SGHDN, CDR2 FVKESK. The CDR3 contains 13 residues. CDR3 residues: CASSQSLAGELFF. The CDR3 coding sequence is TGTGCCAGCAGCCAATCATTAGCCGGGGAGCTGTTTTTT.

V is TRBV11-1 and J is TRBJ2-7, with D possibly matching TRBD2 (6 bases). CDR3 length: 14 amino acids. V shed 2 bases and J shed 3 bases, with 11 bases lying between them. The germline CDR1 and CDR2 sequences are SGHAT and FQDESV (reference sequence). Here the CDR3 reads CASSLRGNHYEQYF. The CDR3, as DNA: TGTGCCAGCAGCTTACGGGGGAACCACTACGAGCAGTACTTC.

This rearrangement joins TRBV6-5 to TRBJ2-7; 7 bases agree with TRBD1. The CDR3 is made up of 14 amino acids. From germline, CDR1 is MNHEY and CDR2 SVGAGI. Trimming removed 4 bases from V and 4 bases from J; junction bases left unmatched: 7. CDR3: CASSSRQGRYEQYF. DNA of the CDR3: TGTGCCAGCAGTTCGAGACAGGGCCGGTACGAGCAGTACTTC.

The chain carries TRBV9 and TRBJ2-1; no definite D call. Germline V CDR1 and CDR2: SGDLS, YYNGEE. V lost 1 base to trimming and J lost 3 bases, with 5 bases between them. CDR3 length: 13 amino acids. CDR3 amino acids: CASSVQDYNEQFF. In DNA form, the CDR3 reads TGTGCCAGCAGCGTACAGGACTACAATGAGCAGTTCTTC. Looking up the rest from reference TRBV9 and TRBJ2-1 gives the full variable domain: DSGVTQTPKHLITATGQRVTLRCSPRSGDLSVYWYQQSLDQGLQFLIQYYNGEERAKGNILERFSAQQFPDLHSELNLSSLELGDSALYFCASSVQDYNEQFFGPGTRLTVL.

The V gene is TRBV2, the J gene TRBJ1-5, with D perhaps matching TRBD1 (5 bases). V lost 4 bases, J lost 4 bases, and 14 bases lay in between. This CDR3 has 15 amino acids. Per the germline V gene, CDR1 is SNHLY and CDR2 is FYNNEI. DNA for the CDR3: TGTGCCAGCAGTGCGGGGGTTCCGGCGAATCAGCCCCAGCATTTT. Translating it yields CASSAGVPANQPQHF.

The sample holds a few counts of this clone. The chain links TRBV7-8 to TRBJ1-5, with no clear D. V was clipped by 1 base and J by 7 bases, with 14 bases between them. CDR1 and CDR2 (germline): SGHVS, FQNEAQ. The length of the CDR3 is 15 residues. This chain's CDR3 is CASSLVWSSGQPQHF. The CDR3 DNA reads TGTGCCAGCAGCTTAGTTTGGTCCTCGGGGCAGCCCCAGCATTTT. Variable domain in full (rest from reference TRBV7-8 and TRBJ1-5): GAGVSQSPRYKVAKRGQDVALRCDPISGHVSLFWYQQALGQGPEFLTYFQNEAQLDKSGLPSDRFFAERPEGSVSTLKIQRTQQEDSAVYLCASSLVWSSGQPQHFGDGTRLSIL.

This clone was seen only a few times. The CDR3 sequence: CASSLTYRGDEKLFF. The CDR3 bases are TGTGCCAGCAGTTTAACGTACAGGGGCGACGAAAAACTGTTTTTT. This sequence joins TRBV27 and TRBJ1-4, with 7 bases matching TRBD1. The CDR3 is 15 amino acids. CDR1 is MNHEY and CDR2 is SMNVEV in the germline V gene (reference sequence). J gave up 8 bases and V 2 bases, and 8 bases lay outside the gene matches.

This clone was seen a handful of times. The J gene is TRBJ2-7, the V gene TRBV5-1; the match to TRBD1 covers 10 bases. Germline lookup yields CDR1 SGHRS and CDR2 YFSETQ. Trimming at V came to 4 bases and at J to 4 bases, leaving 11 bases not matched to a gene. The CDR3 covers 16 residues. The CDR3 coding sequence is TGCGCCAGCAGCATAGGACAGGGGGGTAGCTTTTACGAGCAGTACTTC. This sequence encodes CASSIGQGGSFYEQYF.